The T cell receptor (beta chain) under discussion was sequenced for a study of T cells in Graves' hyperthyroidism and ophthalmopathy. This clonotype was detected many times. CDR1 is SGHRS, CDR2 YFSETQ, per germline. The V and J ends lost 2 bases and 3 bases, in that order; junction bases with no gene match: 7. CDR3 size: 16 residues. Authors of the study amplified TCR beta CDR3 regions from RNA transcripts. With the HTBI primer set, the TCR CDR3 went through a first round of RT-PCR. From the multiplex PCR reads, TCRdb called clonotypes with MiXCR, one entry per CDR3 protein. The sample yields a few hundred thousand distinct CDR3 sequences, 15% to 20% seen once. Patients having uncontrolled infection, another autoimmune disease, pregnancy or lactation were not included.

The chain is built from TRBV5-1 and TRBJ1-4; TRBD1 matches at 7 bases. The receptor was isolated from an older woman with Graves' ophthalmopathy. Sequencing was done on a sample of blood. The CDR3 region is CASSFTAGTANEKLFF. The CDR3 coding sequence is TGCGCCAGCAGCTTTACCGCCGGGACAGCTAATGAAAAACTGTTTTTT.